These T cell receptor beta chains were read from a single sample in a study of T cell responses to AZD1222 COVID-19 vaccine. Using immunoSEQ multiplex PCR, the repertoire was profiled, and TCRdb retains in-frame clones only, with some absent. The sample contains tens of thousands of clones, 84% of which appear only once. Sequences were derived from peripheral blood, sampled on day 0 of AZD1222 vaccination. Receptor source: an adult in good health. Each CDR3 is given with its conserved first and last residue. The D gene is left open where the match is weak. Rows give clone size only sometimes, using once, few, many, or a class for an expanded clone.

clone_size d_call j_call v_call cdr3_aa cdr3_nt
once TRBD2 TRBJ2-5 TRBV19 CASTRTSGGPNQETQYF TGTGCCAGTACCCGGACTAGCGGGGGACCCAACCAAGAGACCCAGTACTTC
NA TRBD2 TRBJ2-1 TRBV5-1 CASSLGTSGEGNEQFF TGCGCCAGCAGCTTGGGGACTAGCGGGGAGGGTAATGAGCAGTTCTTC
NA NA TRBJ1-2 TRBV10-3 CAISGGTNNYGYTF TGTGCCATCAGTGGGGGGACGAATAACTATGGCTACACCTTC
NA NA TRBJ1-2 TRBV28 CASSYGTYLANYGSEANYGYTF TGTGCCAGCAGTTATGGGACATACCTAGCTAACTATGGCTCGGAAGCTAACTATGGCTACACCTTC
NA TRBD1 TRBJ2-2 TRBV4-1 CASSQAGQGRYTGELFF TGCGCCAGCAGCCAGGCAGGACAGGGACGATACACCGGGGAGCTGTTTTTT
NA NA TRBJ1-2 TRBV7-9 CASSFGQGYGYTF TGTGCCAGCAGCTTCGGCCAGGGATATGGCTACACCTTC
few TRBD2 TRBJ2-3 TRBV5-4 CASSPRLAGGGTDTQYF TGTGCCAGCAGCCCGCGACTAGCGGGGGGAGGTACAGATACGCAGTATTTT
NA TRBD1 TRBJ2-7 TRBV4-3 CASSRVTGVEQYF TGCGCCAGCAGCCGCGTGACAGGGGTCGAGCAGTACTTC
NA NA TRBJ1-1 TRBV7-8 CASSLLGGTEAFF TGTGCCAGCAGCTTACTCGGGGGCACTGAAGCTTTCTTT
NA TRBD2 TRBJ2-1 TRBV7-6 CASSLFWSSGGPVEQFF TGTGCCAGCAGCTTATTTTGGAGTAGCGGGGGGCCGGTTGAGCAGTTCTTC
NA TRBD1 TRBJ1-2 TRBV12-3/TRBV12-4 CASSLSGGGYTF TGTGCCAGCAGTCTCTCAGGGGGTGGCTACACCTTC
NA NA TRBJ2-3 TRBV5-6 CASSGISGENTQYF TGTGCCAGCAGCGGAATCTCGGGAGAGAATACGCAGTATTTT
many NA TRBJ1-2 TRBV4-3 CASSQEGAGVNGYTF TGCGCCAGCAGCCAAGAGGGGGCAGGGGTTAACGGCTACACCTTC
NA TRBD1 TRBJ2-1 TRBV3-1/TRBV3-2 CASSHSPSGGSSYNEQFF TGTGCCAGCAGCCACTCCCCTTCAGGGGGAAGCTCCTACAATGAGCAGTTCTTC
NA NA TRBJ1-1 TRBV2 CASRGGNTEAFF TGTGCCAGCAGGGGGGGGAACACTGAAGCTTTCTTT
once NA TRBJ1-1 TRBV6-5 CASSYSNRGTEAFF TGTGCCAGCAGTTACTCGAACCGGGGTACTGAAGCTTTCTTT
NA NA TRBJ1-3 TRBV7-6 CASSLGGVGNTIYF TGTGCCAGCAGCTTAGGGGGTGTTGGAAACACCATATATTTT
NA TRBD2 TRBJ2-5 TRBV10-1 CATQLAGEETQYF TGCGCCACCCAGCTAGCGGGGGAAGAGACCCAGTACTTC
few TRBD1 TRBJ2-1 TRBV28 CASSYPGQGYNEQFF TGTGCCAGCAGTTATCCGGGACAGGGCTACAATGAGCAGTTCTTC
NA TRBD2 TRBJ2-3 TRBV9 CASSVGLASTDTQYF TGTGCCAGCAGCGTAGGACTAGCGAGCACAGATACGCAGTATTTT
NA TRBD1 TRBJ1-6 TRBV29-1 CSVGDRANSPLHF TGCAGCGTTGGGGACAGGGCGAATTCACCCCTCCACTTT
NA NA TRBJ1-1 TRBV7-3 CASSSDVNTEAFF TGTGCCAGCAGCTCGGACGTGAACACTGAAGCTTTCTTT